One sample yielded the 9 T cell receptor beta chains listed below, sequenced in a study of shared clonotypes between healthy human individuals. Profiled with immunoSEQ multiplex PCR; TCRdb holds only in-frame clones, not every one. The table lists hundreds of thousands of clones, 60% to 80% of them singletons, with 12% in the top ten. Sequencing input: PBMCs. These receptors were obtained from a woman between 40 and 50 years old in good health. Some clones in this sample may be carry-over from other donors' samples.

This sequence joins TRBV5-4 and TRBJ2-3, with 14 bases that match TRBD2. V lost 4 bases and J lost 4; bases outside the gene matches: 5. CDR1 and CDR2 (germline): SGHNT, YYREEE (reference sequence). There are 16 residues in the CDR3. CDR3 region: CASSVPGLAGADTQYF. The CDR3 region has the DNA TGTGCCAGCAGCGTACCGGGACTAGCGGGAGCAGATACGCAGTATTTT.

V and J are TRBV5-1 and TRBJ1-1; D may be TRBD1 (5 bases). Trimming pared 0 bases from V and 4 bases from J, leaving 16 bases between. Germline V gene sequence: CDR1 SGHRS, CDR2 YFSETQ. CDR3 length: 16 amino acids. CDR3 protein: CASSLGPGTTGTEAFF. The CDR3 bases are TGCGCCAGCAGCTTGGGCCCCGGGACGACTGGCACTGAAGCTTTCTTT. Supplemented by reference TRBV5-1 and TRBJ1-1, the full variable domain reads KAGVTQTPRYLIKTRGQQVTLSCSPISGHRSVSWYQQTPGQGLQFLFEYFSETQRNKGNFPGRFSGRQFSNSRSEMNVSTLELGDSALYLCASSLGPGTTGTEAFFGQGTRLTVV.

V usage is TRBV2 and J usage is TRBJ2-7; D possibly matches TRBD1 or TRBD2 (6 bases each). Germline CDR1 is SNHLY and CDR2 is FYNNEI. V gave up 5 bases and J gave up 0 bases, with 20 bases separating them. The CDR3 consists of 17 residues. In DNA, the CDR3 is TGTGCCAGCAGTCCTACAGGGTTGGAGGGAAGCTCCTACGAGCAGTACTTC. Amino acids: CASSPTGLEGSSYEQYF.

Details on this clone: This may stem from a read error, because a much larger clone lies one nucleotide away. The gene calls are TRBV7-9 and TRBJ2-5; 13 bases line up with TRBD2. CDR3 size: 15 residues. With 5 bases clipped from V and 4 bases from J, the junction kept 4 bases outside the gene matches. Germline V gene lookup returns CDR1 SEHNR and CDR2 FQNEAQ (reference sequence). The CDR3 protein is CASSRTSGRGETQYF. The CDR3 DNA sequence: TGTGCCAGCAGCCGGACTAGCGGGAGAGGAGAGACCCAGTACTTC.

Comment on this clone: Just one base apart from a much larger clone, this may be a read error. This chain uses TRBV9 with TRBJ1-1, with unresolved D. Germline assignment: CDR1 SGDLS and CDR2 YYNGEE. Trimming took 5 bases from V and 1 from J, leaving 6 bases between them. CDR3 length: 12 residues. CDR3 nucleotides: TGTGCCAGCAGTGCCGGGAACACTGAAGCTTTCTTT. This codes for CASSAGNTEAFF.

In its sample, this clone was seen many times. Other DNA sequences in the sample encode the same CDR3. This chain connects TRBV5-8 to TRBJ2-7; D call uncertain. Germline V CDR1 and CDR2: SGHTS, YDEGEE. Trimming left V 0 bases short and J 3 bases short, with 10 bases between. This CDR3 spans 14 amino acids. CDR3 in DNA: TGTGCCAGCAGCTTGGCCGGACGGTTCTACGAGCAGTACTTC. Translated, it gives CASSLAGRFYEQYF.

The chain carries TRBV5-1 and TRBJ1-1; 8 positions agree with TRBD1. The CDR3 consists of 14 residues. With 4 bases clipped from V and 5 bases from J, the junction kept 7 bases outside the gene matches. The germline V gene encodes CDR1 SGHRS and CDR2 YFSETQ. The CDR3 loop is CASSEDRVETEAFF. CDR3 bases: TGCGCCAGCAGCGAGGACAGGGTGGAAACTGAAGCTTTCTTT.

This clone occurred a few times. The CDR3 nucleotides are TGTGCCAGCAGCAAGACCCGAGGGGGCAACACCGGGGAGCTGTTTTTT. Its translation: CASSKTRGGNTGELFF. V gene TRBV5-5 combines with J gene TRBJ2-2, with 7 bases matching TRBD1. Trimming took 4 bases from V and 2 from J; bases not matched to a gene: 8. The CDR3 is 16 residues long. Germline V gives CDR1 SGHKS, CDR2 YYEKEE (reference sequence).

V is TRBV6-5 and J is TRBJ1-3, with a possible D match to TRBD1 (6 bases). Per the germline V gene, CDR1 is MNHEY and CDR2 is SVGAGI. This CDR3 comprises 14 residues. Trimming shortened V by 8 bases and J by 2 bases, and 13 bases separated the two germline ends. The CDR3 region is CASGQNGAGNTIYF. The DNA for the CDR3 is TGTGCCAGCGGACAGAACGGGGCTGGAAACACCATATATTTT.